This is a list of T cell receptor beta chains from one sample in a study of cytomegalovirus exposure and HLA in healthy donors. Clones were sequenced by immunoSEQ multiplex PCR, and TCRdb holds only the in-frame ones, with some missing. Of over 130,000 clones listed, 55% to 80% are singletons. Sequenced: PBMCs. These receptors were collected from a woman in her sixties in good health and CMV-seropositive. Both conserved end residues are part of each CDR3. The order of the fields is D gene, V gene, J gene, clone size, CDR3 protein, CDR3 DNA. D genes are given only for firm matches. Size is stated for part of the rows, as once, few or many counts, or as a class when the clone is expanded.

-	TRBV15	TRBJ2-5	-	CATSRMRETQYF	TGTGCCACCAGCAGGATGCGAGAGACCCAGTACTTC
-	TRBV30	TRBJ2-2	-	CAWSVEDADTGELFF	TGTGCCTGGAGTGTGGAGGACGCCGACACCGGGGAGCTGTTTTTT
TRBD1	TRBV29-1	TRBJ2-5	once	CSVAGGGRETQYF	TGCAGCGTCGCAGGGGGCGGACGAGAGACCCAGTACTTC
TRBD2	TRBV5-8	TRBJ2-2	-	CASSDGLAGGPGELFF	TGTGCCAGCAGCGACGGACTAGCGGGAGGGCCCGGGGAGCTGTTTTTT
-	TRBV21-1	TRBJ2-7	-	CASSIIRPSHF	TGTGCCAGCAGCATAATCAGGCCCTCTCACTTC
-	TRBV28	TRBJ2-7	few	CASLSTLREQYF	TGTGCCAGCCTAAGCACCCTTCGGGAGCAGTACTTC
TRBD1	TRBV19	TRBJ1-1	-	CASSGGQLNTEAFF	TGTGCCAGTAGTGGGGGACAGCTGAACACTGAAGCTTTCTTT
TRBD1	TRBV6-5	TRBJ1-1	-	CASNPTTGPTEAFF	TGTGCCAGCAATCCGACGACAGGGCCCACTGAAGCTTTCTTT
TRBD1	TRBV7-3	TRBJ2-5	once	CASSLTGGAETQYF	TGTGCCAGCAGCTTAACAGGGGGCGCCGAGACCCAGTACTTC
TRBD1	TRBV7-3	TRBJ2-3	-	CASSLRQGGRTDTQYF	TGTGCCAGCAGCTTAAGACAGGGCGGACGTACAGATACGCAGTATTTT
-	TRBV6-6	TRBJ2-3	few	CASSAGRDGGDTQYF	TGTGCCAGCAGTGCGGGGCGGGATGGCGGAGATACGCAGTATTTT
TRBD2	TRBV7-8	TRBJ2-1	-	CASRTGLAGVSSYNEQFF	TGTGCCAGCAGGACCGGGCTAGCGGGTGTAAGCTCCTACAATGAGCAGTTCTTC
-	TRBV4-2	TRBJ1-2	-	CASSPQGGASYGYTF	TGTGCCAGCAGCCCCCAAGGAGGGGCGAGCTATGGCTACACCTTC
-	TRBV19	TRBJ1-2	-	CASEEGINYGYTF	TGTGCCAGCGAGGAGGGGATTAACTATGGCTACACCTTC
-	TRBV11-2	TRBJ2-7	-	CASDTPLDNEQYF	TGTGCCAGCGACACGCCACTAGATAACGAGCAGTACTTC
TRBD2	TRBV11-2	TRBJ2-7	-	CASSLGLAYEQYF	TGTGCCAGCAGCCTGGGACTAGCGTACGAGCAGTACTTC
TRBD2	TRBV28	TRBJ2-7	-	CASASGMIRARGGYEQYF	TGTGCCAGCGCATCCGGTATGATAAGGGCCCGGGGGGGCTACGAGCAGTACTTC
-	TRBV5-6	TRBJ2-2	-	CASRRAPGELFF	TGTGCCAGCAGGAGAGCGCCCGGGGAGCTGTTTTTT
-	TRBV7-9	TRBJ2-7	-	CASTDGISYEQYF	TGTGCCAGCACGGACGGGATCTCCTACGAGCAGTACTTC
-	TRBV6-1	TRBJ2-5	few	CASSLGVRSETQYF	TGTGCCAGCAGTCTAGGTGTACGGTCGGAGACCCAGTACTTC
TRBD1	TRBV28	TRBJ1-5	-	CASSLGTGIGQPQHF	TGTGCCAGCAGTTTAGGGACAGGGATTGGGCAGCCCCAGCATTTT
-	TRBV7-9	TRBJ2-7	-	CASSLGTDPREQYF	TGTGCCAGCAGCTTGGGGACTGACCCTAGGGAGCAGTACTTC
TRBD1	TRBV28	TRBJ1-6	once	CASTSGGSYNSPLHF	TGTGCCAGCACCTCAGGGGGATCCTATAATTCACCCCTCCACTTT
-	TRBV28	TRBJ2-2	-	CASRISLAGELFF	TGTGCCAGCAGGATTAGCTTGGCCGGGGAGCTGTTTTTT
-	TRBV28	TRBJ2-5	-	CASSSTGLQETQYF	TGTGCCAGCAGCTCCACAGGGTTGCAAGAGACCCAGTACTTC
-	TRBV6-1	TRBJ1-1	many	CASGEGLGNTEAFF	TGTGCCAGCGGGGAGGGGCTGGGAAACACTGAAGCTTTCTTT
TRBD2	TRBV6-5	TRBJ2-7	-	CASSYSVASGWYEQYF	TGTGCCAGCAGTTACTCGGTTGCTAGCGGGTGGTACGAGCAGTACTTC
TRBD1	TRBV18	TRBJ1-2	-	CASSTTGGGDGGYTF	TGTGCCAGCTCAACAACAGGGGGCGGGGACGGTGGCTACACCTTC
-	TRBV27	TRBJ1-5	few	CASSLGQNQPQHF	TGTGCCAGCAGTTTAGGACAGAATCAGCCCCAGCATTTT